This section outlines one T cell receptor (beta chain) sequence together with its context. Some clones are missing from TCRdb's copy, which holds only in-frame ones; the method was immunoSEQ multiplex PCR. The sample yields roughly 120,000 clones, about 90% seen once. This sample is drawn from a study of T cell responses to AZD1222 COVID-19 vaccine. Specimen: peripheral blood, collected on day 0 of AZD1222 vaccination. This TCR was sampled from an adult in good health.

DNA for the CDR3: TGTGCCACCAGTGATTCCCCGGGAGCGGCCACCGGGGAGCTGTTTTTT. It translates to CATSDSPGAATGELFF. The chain links TRBV24-1 to TRBJ2-2; D possibly corresponds to TRBD2 (6 bases). V was trimmed by 2 bases and J by 4 bases, leaving 13 bases between them. This CDR3 has 16 amino acids. Per the germline V gene, CDR1 is KGHDR and CDR2 is SFDVKD.